Given below is one T cell receptor beta chain in context. The antigen is undetermined. A much larger clone lies a single base off, so this may be a read error. These data are taken from a study of tumor and adjacent non-tumor tissue in lung cancer. Background on the study: Patients comprised 12 adenocarcinoma, a couple of squamous cell carcinoma and 1 small cell lung cancer. Samples averaged about 3.8 million productive TCRbeta reads each.

The study, taken as a whole, reports: Tumor tissue had significantly higher TCR diversity than normal lung. Tumor repertoires had a smaller top 100 clone share than normal lung.

The CDR3 runs to 14 residues. Germline V gene sequence: CDR1 MNHNY, CDR2 SVGAGI (reference sequence). This sample's RNA came from whole unsorted tissue. A modified ARM-PCR protocol with three rounds of nested PCR amplified TCRbeta. TCRdb reanalysed the multiplex PCR reads using MiXCR and keeps one entry per CDR3 protein. The sample includes 55,000 to 75,000 distinct CDR3 sequences, approximately 63% seen only once; the top ten take around 20%. The rearrangement links TRBV6-6 to TRBJ1-1; possibly TRBD1 for D (6 bases). Sequenced input: lung tumor tissue. The receptor's source is a man between 45 and 60 years old with non-small cell lung cancer. The CDR3 loop reads CASSYLGGNTETFF. The CDR3 DNA reads as TGTGCCAGCAGTTACTTAGGGGGTAACACTGAAACTTTCTTT.